This T cell receptor (beta chain) was sequenced in a study of blood T cell repertoires in COVID-19. Across the whole study: From the United States, Italy and Spain came samples of acute and convalescent COVID-19. Sample material is recorded as cDNA or gDNA derived from T cells, B-cell-depleted T cells, or PBMCs.

Original handling: Using reference gene primer amplification, nucleated cell counts were estimated. Sequenced by immunoSEQ multiplex PCR; TCRdb stores in-frame clones only, minus some. From that table come the V and J calls and clone size; the DNA was used to work out D and trimming. The sample comprises 130,000 or so clones, around 89% of which are singletons, and approximately 2.4% rests with the top ten. The CDR3 length is 13 residues. Germline values: CDR1 MDHEN, CDR2 SYDVKM. V lost 5 bases and J lost 5, with 11 bases in between. The genes are TRBV28 and TRBJ2-3; TRBD1 is a possible D gene (6 bases). The sequence derives from a human donor with COVID-19, enrolled during active disease. The donor label of this sample is uncertain. Material for sequencing was peripheral blood. The DNA of the CDR3 is TGTGCCAGCAGTCCTACAGGGATAGATACGCAGTATTTT. Translating gives CASSPTGIDTQYF.